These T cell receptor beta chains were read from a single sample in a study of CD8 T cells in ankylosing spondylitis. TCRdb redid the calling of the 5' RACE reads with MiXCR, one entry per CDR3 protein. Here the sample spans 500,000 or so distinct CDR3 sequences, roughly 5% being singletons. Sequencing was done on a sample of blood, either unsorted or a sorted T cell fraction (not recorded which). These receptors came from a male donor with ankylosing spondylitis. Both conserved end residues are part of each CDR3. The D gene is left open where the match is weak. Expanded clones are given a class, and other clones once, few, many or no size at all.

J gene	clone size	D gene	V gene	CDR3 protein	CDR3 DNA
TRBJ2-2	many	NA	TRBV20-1	CSARDIYTGELFF	TGCAGTGCTAGGGATATTTACACCGGGGAGCTGTTTTTT
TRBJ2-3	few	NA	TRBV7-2	CASSLALAGMGLTDTQYF	TGTGCCAGCAGCTTAGCGCTGGCAGGAATGGGGCTCACAGATACGCAGTATTTT
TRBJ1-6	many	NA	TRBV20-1	CSAKSDSPLHF	TGCAGTGCTAAATCCGATTCACCCCTCCACTTT
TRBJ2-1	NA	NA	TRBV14	CASSPPGTPSYNEQFF	TGTGCCAGCAGCCCGCCTGGGACACCCTCCTACAATGAGCAGTTCTTC
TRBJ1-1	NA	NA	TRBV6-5	CASSHRSGEAFF	TGTGCCAGCAGTCACCGGTCGGGGGAAGCTTTCTTT
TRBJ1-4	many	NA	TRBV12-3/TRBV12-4	CASSLRNEKLFF	TGTGCCAGCAGCCTGAGGAATGAAAAACTGTTTTTT
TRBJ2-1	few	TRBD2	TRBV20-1	CSAPGLAGTTRSYNEQFF	TGCAGTGCCCCTGGACTAGCGGGGACCACCCGCTCCTACAATGAGCAGTTCTTC
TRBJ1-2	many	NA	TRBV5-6	CASSSGPWYGYTF	TGTGCCAGCAGCTCAGGGCCATGGTATGGCTACACCTTC
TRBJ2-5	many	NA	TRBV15	CATSREAGHQETQYF	TGTGCCACCAGCAGAGAGGCAGGCCACCAAGAGACCCAGTACTTC
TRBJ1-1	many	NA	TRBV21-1	CASSKAGGEDPDEAFF	TGTGCCAGCAGCAAAGCGGGAGGGGAGGACCCCGATGAAGCTTTCTTT
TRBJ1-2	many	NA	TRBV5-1	CASSLAAGLGYGYTF	TGCGCCAGCAGCTTGGCCGCGGGTCTCGGCTATGGCTACACCTTC
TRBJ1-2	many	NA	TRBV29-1	CSVVGGHGYTF	TGCAGCGTTGTTGGGGGCCATGGCTACACCTTC
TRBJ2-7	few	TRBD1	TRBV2	CASIKGTGAYEQYF	TGTGCCAGCATTAAGGGGACAGGGGCCTACGAGCAGTACTTC
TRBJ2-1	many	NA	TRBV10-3	CAISEGGSDYNEQFF	TGTGCCATCAGTGAAGGAGGGAGCGACTACAATGAGCAGTTCTTC
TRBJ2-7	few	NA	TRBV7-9	CASSLPERGLYEQYF	TGTGCCAGCAGCTTACCCGAACGGGGACTCTACGAGCAGTACTTC
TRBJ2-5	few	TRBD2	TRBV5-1	CASSRTSGVGEETQYF	TGCGCCAGCAGCAGGACTAGCGGGGTAGGGGAAGAGACCCAGTACTTC
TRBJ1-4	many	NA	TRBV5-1	CASSYGSPNEKLFF	TGCGCCAGCAGCTATGGCAGTCCTAATGAAAAACTGTTTTTT
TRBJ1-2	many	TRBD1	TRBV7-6	CASSQFIGTAVSYGYTF	TGTGCCAGCAGCCAATTCATCGGGACAGCGGTTTCCTATGGCTACACCTTC
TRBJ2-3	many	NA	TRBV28	CASSFRTVSTDTQYF	TGTGCCAGCAGTTTCCGGACAGTTAGCACAGATACGCAGTATTTT
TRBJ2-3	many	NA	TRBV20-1	CSARSHREGDTQYF	TGCAGTGCTAGGAGCCACAGGGAGGGAGATACGCAGTATTTT
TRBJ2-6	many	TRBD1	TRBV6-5	CASSYSGTGASGANVLTF	TGTGCCAGCAGTTACTCGGGGACAGGAGCTTCTGGGGCCAACGTCCTGACTTTC
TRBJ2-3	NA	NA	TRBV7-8	CASSLFENTQYF	TGTGCCAGCAGCCTGTTTGAGAATACGCAGTATTTT